This TCR beta chain originates from a study of blood T cell repertoires in COVID-19. Study summary: Samples representing acute and convalescent COVID-19 were sourced from the United States, Italy and Spain. T cells, B-cell-depleted T cells, or PBMCs supplied cDNA or gDNA.

Sequencing was performed with immunoSEQ multiplex PCR; in TCRdb, only in-frame clones are kept and a portion is missing. This table has around 94,000 clones, around 87% appearing once. Trimming took 0 bases from V and 4 from J; bases not matched to a gene: 9. CDR3 length equals 16 residues. In germline, CDR1 is SGHNT, CDR2 YYREEE (reference sequence). The chain carries TRBV5-4 and TRBJ2-7; 8 nucleotides line up with TRBD1. This clonotype was sampled from a man aged 45 to 65 with active or convalescent COVID-19. Sequenced: peripheral blood. DNA for the CDR3: TGTGCCAGCAGCTTGGGGGGTAGACAGGGGTGGTACGAGCAGTACTTC. Protein: CASSLGGRQGWYEQYF.